Listed here are 13 T cell receptor beta chains from one sample, sequenced in a study of naive and memory T cell subsets. An equimolar mix of two oligonucleotides served as the beta constant-region primer for TRBC1 and TRBC2. TCRdb re-called the UMI-ligation and nested PCR reads with MiXCR, one entry per CDR3 protein. Altogether around 160,000 distinct CDR3 sequences are present, over 15% being singletons, with the ten largest covering about 0.14%. The sequenced sample consisted of naive CD4+ T cells from blood. All receptors derive from a human donor in good health.

This chain connects TRBV6-1 to TRBJ2-3, with D maybe TRBD1 (6 bases). CDR1 MNHNS and CDR2 SASEGT come from the germline V gene. Trimming pared 4 bases from V and 2 bases from J, leaving 10 bases between. This CDR3 region has 14 residues. CDR3 sequence: CASSGQAFTDTQYF. CDR3 in DNA: TGTGCCAGCAGTGGACAGGCCTTCACAGATACGCAGTATTTT.

This clonotype appeared once. The chain recombines TRBV6-2 or TRBV6-3 with TRBJ2-1; D gene uncertain. The germline V gene encodes CDR1 MNHEY and CDR2 SVGEGT. V was trimmed by 3 bases and J by 10 bases, leaving 13 bases between them. The CDR3 loop spans 13 amino acids. CDR3 region: CASSYQSLSEQFF. CDR3 bases: TGTGCCAGCAGTTATCAGAGTTTGAGCGAGCAGTTCTTC.

This clonotype was seen only a few times. The V call is TRBV3-1, the J call TRBJ2-7, with a weak D call TRBD2 (6 bases). This CDR3 has 13 amino acids. The germline V gene has CDR1 LGHDT and CDR2 YNNKEL (reference sequence). V was clipped by 8 bases and J by 0 bases, with 11 bases between them. The CDR3 is CASHAGSSYEQYF. The CDR3 nucleotides read TGTGCCAGCCACGCGGGGAGCTCCTACGAGCAGTACTTC.

This clonotype was counted only a few times. The gene calls are TRBV5-1 and TRBJ2-5, with D maybe TRBD2 (6 bases). V was clipped by 1 base and J by 5 bases, with 12 bases between them. Looked up from germline, CDR1 is SGHRS and CDR2 is YFSETQ. This CDR3 contains 14 residues. The CDR3 coding sequence is TGCGCCAGCAGCTTGATGCGGGATACGGAGACCCAGTACTTC. Translating it yields CASSLMRDTETQYF. Based on the CDR3 plus reference TRBV5-1 and TRBJ2-5, the full variable domain is KAGVTQTPRYLIKTRGQQVTLSCSPISGHRSVSWYQQTPGQGLQFLFEYFSETQRNKGNFPGRFSGRQFSNSRSEMNVSTLELGDSALYLCASSLMRDTETQYFGPGTRLLVL.

The J gene is TRBJ2-1, the V gene TRBV14, with 11 positions matching TRBD2. The CDR3 contains 15 residues. The germline V gene encodes CDR1 SGHDN and CDR2 FVKESK. V gave up 4 bases and J gave up 10 bases; unmatched junction bases: 9. CDR3 region: CASSPLAGAGGEQFF. CDR3 bases: TGTGCCAGCAGCCCACTAGCGGGAGCAGGTGGAGAGCAGTTCTTC.

The chain links TRBV10-3 to TRBJ2-7; 7 bases match TRBD2. Germline V gene data show CDR1 as ENHRY and CDR2 as SYGVKD. Trimming took 6 bases from V and 4 from J; bases not matched to a gene: 6. The CDR3 has 13 amino acids. The CDR3 bases are TGTGCCATCAGATCGGGAGGACATTACGAGCAGTACTTC. Its protein is CAIRSGGHYEQYF.

CDR3 sequence: CASSIEMISYNEQFF. The DNA for the CDR3 is TGTGCCAGTAGTATAGAGATGATCTCCTACAATGAGCAGTTCTTC. The chain employs TRBV19 and TRBJ2-1; D is ambiguous. V gave up 0 bases and J gave up 0 bases, with 6 bases separating them. CDR3 length: 15 residues. Germline V lookup: CDR1 LNHDA, CDR2 SQIVND (reference sequence).

This clonotype was observed a handful of times. The chain couples TRBV28 to TRBJ1-2; TRBD1 matches 7 bases. The CDR3 runs 13 residues. V lost 3 bases, J lost 3 bases, and 1 base stayed unmatched. Per the germline V gene, CDR1 is MDHEN and CDR2 is SYDVKM. CDR3 in DNA: TGTGCCAGCAGTTTTGGGACAGACTATGGCTACACCTTC. Encoded protein: CASSFGTDYGYTF.

This clonotype was counted between two and nine times. The chain recombines TRBV11-2 with TRBJ2-2, with D possibly being TRBD1 or TRBD2 (5 bases each). The CDR3 has 16 residues. Germline CDR1 is SGHAT and CDR2 is FQNNGV. V gave up 5 bases and J gave up 5 bases, with 18 bases separating them. This CDR3 is CASSRRGLGRTGELFF. For the CDR3, the DNA is TGTGCCAGCAGCCGAAGGGGCTTGGGACGAACCGGGGAGCTGTTTTTT.

V gene TRBV24-1 combines with J gene TRBJ1-1; D is uncertain. Trimming stripped 1 base from V and 4 bases from J, with 6 bases between. The CDR3 is made up of 13 amino acids. In germline, CDR1 is KGHDR, CDR2 SFDVKD. CDR3 bases: TGTGCCACCAGTGATTTACGGGGCACTGAAGCTTTCTTT. This sequence encodes CATSDLRGTEAFF.

The chain couples TRBV3-1 to TRBJ2-1, with 10 bases lining up with TRBD2. V lost 3 bases, J lost 3 bases, and 8 bases stayed unmatched. Germline CDR1 reads LGHDT; CDR2 reads YNNKEL (reference sequence). CDR3 length: 17 residues. The CDR3 region has the DNA TGTGCCAGCAGCCACCTCCCCGGACTAGCGGACTACAATGAGCAGTTCTTC. Its translation is CASSHLPGLADYNEQFF.

This clonotype has a handful of counts. V gene TRBV12-3 or TRBV12-4 combines with J gene TRBJ2-7; D ambiguous. This CDR3 is 15 amino acids long. The V gene lost 1 base and the J gene lost 2 bases, with 12 bases spanning the gap. As DNA, the CDR3 is TGTGCCAGCAGTTTAGAGGTAGGAAAGCCCTACGAGCAGTACTTC. This encodes CASSLEVGKPYEQYF.

This sequence joins TRBV15 and TRBJ2-3; D tentatively fits TRBD1 or TRBD2 (9 bases each). V was cut by 1 base and J by 0 bases, with 26 bases left in between. This CDR3 spans 21 amino acids. CDR1 is LNHNV, CDR2 YYDKDF, per germline (reference sequence). The CDR3 nucleotides read TGTGCCACCAGCAGAGCCCTACAGGGGGCGAGGCTAGCGGGAAGCACAGATACGCAGTATTTT. It translates to CATSRALQGARLAGSTDTQYF.